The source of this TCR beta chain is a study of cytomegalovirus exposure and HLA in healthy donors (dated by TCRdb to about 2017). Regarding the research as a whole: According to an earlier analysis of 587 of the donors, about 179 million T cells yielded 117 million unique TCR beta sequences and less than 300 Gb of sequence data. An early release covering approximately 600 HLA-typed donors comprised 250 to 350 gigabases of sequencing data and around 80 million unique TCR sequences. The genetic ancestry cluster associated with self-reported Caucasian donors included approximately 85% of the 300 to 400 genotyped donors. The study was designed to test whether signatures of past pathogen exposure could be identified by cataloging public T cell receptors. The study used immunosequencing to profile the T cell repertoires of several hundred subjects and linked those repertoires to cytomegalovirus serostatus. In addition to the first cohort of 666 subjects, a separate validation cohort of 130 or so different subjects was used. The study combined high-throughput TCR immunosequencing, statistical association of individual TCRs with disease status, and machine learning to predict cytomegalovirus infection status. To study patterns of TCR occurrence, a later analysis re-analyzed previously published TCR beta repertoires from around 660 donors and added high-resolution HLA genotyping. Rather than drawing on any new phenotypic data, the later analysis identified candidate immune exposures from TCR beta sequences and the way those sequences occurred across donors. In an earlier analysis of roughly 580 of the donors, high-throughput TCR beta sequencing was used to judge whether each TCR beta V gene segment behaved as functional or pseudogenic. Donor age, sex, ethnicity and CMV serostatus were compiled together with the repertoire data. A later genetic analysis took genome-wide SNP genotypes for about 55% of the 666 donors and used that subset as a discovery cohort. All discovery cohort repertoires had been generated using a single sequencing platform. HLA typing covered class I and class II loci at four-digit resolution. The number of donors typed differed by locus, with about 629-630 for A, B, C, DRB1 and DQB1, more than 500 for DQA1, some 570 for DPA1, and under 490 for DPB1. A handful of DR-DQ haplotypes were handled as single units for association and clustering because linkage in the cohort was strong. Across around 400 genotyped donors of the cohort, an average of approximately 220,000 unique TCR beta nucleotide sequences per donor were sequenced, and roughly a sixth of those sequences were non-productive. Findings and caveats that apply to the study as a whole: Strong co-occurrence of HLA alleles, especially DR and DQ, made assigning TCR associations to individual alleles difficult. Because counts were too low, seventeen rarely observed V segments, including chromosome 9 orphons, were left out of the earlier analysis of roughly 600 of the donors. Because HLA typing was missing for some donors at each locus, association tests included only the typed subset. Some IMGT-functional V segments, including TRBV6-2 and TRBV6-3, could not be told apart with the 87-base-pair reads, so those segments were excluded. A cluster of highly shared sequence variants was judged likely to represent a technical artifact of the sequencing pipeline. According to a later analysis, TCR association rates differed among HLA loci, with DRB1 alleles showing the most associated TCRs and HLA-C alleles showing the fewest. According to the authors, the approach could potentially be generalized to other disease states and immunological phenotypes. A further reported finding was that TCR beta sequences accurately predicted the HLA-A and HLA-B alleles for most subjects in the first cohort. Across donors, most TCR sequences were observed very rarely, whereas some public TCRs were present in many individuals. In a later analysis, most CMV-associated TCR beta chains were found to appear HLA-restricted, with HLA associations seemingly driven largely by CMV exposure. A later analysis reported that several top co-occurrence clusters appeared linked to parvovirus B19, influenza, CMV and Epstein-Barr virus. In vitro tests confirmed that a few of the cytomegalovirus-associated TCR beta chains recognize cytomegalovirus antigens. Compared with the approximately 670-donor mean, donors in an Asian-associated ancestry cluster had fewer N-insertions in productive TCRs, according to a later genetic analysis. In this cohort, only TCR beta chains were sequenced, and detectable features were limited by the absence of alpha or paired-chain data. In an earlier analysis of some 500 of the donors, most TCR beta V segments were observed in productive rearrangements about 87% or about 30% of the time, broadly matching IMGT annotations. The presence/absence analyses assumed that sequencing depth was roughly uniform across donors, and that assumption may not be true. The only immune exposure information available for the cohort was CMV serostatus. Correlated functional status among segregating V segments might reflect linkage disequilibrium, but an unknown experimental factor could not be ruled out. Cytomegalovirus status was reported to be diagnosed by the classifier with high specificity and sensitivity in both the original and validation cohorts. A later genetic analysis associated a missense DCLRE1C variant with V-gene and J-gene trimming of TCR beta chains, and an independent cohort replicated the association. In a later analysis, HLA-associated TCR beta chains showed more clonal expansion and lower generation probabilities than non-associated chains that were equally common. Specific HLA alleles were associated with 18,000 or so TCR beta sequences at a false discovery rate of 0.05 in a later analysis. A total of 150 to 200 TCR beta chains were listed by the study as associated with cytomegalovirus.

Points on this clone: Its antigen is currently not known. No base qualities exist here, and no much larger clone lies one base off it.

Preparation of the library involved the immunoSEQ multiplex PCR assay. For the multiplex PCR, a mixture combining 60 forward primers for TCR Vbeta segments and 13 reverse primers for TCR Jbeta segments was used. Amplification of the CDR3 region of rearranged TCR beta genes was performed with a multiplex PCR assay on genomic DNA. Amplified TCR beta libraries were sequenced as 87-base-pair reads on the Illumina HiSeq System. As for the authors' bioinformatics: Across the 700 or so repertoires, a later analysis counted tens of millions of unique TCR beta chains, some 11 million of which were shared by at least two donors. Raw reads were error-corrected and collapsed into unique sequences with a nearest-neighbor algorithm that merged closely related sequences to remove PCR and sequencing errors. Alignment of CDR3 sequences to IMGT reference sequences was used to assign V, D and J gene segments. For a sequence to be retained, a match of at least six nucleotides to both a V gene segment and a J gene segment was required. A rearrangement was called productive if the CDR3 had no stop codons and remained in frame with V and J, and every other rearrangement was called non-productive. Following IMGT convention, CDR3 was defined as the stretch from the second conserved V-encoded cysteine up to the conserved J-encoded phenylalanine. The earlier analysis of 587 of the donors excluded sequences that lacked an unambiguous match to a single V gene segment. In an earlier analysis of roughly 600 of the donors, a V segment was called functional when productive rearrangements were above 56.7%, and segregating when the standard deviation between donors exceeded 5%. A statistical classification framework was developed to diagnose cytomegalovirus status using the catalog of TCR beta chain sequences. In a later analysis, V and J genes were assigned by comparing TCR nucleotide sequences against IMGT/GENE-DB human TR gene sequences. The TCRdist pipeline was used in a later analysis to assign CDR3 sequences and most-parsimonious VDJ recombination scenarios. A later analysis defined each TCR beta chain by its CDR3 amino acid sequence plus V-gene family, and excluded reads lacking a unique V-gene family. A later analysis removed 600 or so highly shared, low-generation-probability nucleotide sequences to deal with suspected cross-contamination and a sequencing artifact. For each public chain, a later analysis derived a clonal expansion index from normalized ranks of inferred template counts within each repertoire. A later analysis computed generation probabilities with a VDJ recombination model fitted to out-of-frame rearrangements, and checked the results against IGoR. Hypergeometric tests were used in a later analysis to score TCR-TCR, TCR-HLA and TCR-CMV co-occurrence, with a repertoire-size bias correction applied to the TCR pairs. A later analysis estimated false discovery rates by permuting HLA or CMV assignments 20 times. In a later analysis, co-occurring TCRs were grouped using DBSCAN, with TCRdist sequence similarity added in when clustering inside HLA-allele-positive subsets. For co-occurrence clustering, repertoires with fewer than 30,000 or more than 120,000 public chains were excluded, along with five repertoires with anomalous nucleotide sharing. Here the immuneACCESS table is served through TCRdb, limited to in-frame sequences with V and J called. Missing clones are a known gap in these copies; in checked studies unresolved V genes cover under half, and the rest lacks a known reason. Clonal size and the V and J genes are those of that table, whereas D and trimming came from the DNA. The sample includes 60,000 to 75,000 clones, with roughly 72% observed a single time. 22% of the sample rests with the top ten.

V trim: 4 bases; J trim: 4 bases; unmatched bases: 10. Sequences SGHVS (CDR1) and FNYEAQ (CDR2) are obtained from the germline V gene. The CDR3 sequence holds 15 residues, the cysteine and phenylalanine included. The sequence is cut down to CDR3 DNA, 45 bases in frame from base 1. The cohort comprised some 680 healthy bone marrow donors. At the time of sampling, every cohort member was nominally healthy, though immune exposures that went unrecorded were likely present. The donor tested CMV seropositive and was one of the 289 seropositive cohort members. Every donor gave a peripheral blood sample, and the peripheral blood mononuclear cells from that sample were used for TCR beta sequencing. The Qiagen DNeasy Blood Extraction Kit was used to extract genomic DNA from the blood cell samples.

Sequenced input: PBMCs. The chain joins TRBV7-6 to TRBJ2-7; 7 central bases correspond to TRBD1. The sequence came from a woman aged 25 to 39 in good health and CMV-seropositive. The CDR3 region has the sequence CASSWVQGFGYEQYF. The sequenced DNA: TGTGCCAGCAGCTGGGTACAGGGGTTCGGATACGAGCAGTACTTC.